This entry concerns a single TCR beta chain. The antigen remains undetermined. Division of CD4+ cells produced a CD45RA+ naive subset and a CD45RA-negative memory subset. This sample was included in a study of shared clonotypes between healthy human individuals. Study conclusions and caveats: Of the naive CD4 clonotypes, roughly 5% were shared across several donors.

Each subset's genomic DNA was shared equally among a number of immunoSEQ plates. In replicate PCRs of sorted subsets, approximately 190 ng DNA, tens of thousands of T cell genomes, was used. This table comes from immunoSEQ multiplex PCR, and its TCRdb copy is limited to in-frame clones, with some not included. Of roughly 2.2 million clones listed, 85% to 95% are singletons. The V gene's germline CDR1 is SGHKS and CDR2 YYEKEE (reference sequence). The CDR3 length is 15 residues. Trimming took off 4 bases at V and 2 bases at J, with 15 bases between the two ends. The clonotype was recovered from a man younger than 35 in good health. Some clones in this sample may be carry-over from other donors' samples. V usage is TRBV5-5 and J usage is TRBJ1-1; the D is unclear. The sample consisted of naive CD4+ T cells from PBMCs. Described subset: CD45RA+ positively selected. The chain's CDR3 is CASSPEQGLNTEAFF. The CDR3 DNA follows: TGTGCCAGCAGCCCGGAACAAGGACTTAACACTGAAGCTTTCTTT. Complete variable domain (other parts from reference TRBV5-5 and TRBJ1-1): DAGVTQSPTHLIKTRGQQVTLRCSPISGHKSVSWYQQVLGQGPQFIFQYYEKEERGRGNFPDRFSARQFPNYSSELNVNALLLGDSALYLCASSPEQGLNTEAFFGQGTRLTVV.